What follows are 7 T cell receptor beta chains derived from one specimen sequenced in a study of T-cell reconstitution after alpha-beta-depleted transplantation in children (dated by TCRdb to about 2016). Library prep was done by PCR. TCRdb lists the instrument as Illumina HiSeq 2500. TCR libraries were prepared with molecular barcoding, using unique molecular identifiers to normalize TCRbeta repertoire quantification. The public reads were quality trimmed at Q25 with fastp and then assembled into clones with MiXCR by TCRdb, keeping productive beta chains. Each CDR3 protein gets just one entry, which takes the most common genes and DNA from the rows behind it. This sample has 280,000 or so distinct CDR3 sequences in its table, and 11% of those were observed once. Less than 25% of the sample goes to the ten largest clones. This specimen's treatment or condition label, interpreted: allogeneic hematopoietic cell transplantation with graft depleted of TCRalphabeta T cells and CD19 B cells.

The sequences come from peripheral blood, collected 180 days after TCRalphabeta/CD19-depleted stem cell transplant. The receptor set was obtained from a male patient between 2 and 10 years old who had a stem cell transplant for chronic granulomatous disease, so the T cells may come from the graft donor.

This clonotype was found a few times. The chain carries TRBV6-5 and TRBJ2-7, with a weak D call TRBD1 (5 bases). The CDR3 length is 15 residues. Germline V gene lookup returns CDR1 MNHEY and CDR2 SVGAGI. Trimming stripped 6 bases from V and 4 bases from J, with 19 bases between. CDR3 sequence reads: CASSPLRAGLYEQYF. As DNA, the CDR3 is TGTGCCAGCAGCCCCCTTCGGGCAGGGCTATACGAGCAGTACTTC.

This clonotype was recorded many times. The chain uses TRBV4-2 and TRBJ2-7; the D is unclear. Trimming took off 4 bases at V and 0 bases at J, with 16 bases between the two ends. CDR1 LGHNA and CDR2 YNFKEQ come from the germline V gene. CDR3 size: 16 residues. DNA for the CDR3: TGTGCCAGCAGCCTAGAGTGGGAATTGCCCTCCTACGAGCAGTACTTC. Translated, it gives CASSLEWELPSYEQYF.

This clonotype was recorded many times. An end of the junction differs from the germline gene, which may be a read error. The V and J genes are TRBV7-7 and TRBJ1-1; D not certain. Germline V gene data show CDR1 as SSHAT and CDR2 as FNYEAQ (reference sequence). This CDR3 has 13 amino acids. DNA for the CDR3: TGTGCTAGCAGCTTAGAAAGAGGAACCCCAGCTTTCTTT. It is translated as CASSLERGTPAFF.

This clonotype has at least ten counts. This chain joins TRBV24-1 and TRBJ2-3; unclear D gene. This CDR3 is built from 13 residues. The V end was cut by 4 bases, the J end by 2 bases, with 6 bases between. From germline, CDR1 is KGHDR and CDR2 SFDVKD. The CDR3 spells CATSDYFTDTQYF. The CDR3 region has the DNA TGTGCCACCAGTGACTATTTCACAGATACGCAGTATTTT.

This clonotype was recorded at least ten times. The chain is built from TRBV13 and TRBJ2-7; 9 bases are shared with TRBD2. Germline V gives CDR1 PRHDT, CDR2 FYEKMQ (reference sequence). This CDR3 spans 13 amino acids. Trimming cost V 5 bases and J 7 bases; bases outside gene matches: 6. CDR3 in DNA: TGTGCCAGCAGCGGTTCTAGCGGGGAGGAGCAGTACTTC. Translation gives CASSGSSGEEQYF.

The V call is TRBV11-2, the J call TRBJ2-2; 10 bases fit TRBD2. Germline-derived CDR1 and CDR2 are SGHAT and FQNNGV. CDR3 length equals 15 residues. Unmatched junction bases numbered 4, after V lost 5 bases and J lost 4 bases. The CDR3 region has the DNA TGTGCCAGCAGCCGTATAGCGGGGGGCACCGGGGAGCTGTTTTTT. It encodes CASSRIAGGTGELFF.

Only one count was recorded for this clonotype. A much larger clone is a single base away; this may be a read error. This chain links TRBV12-3 or TRBV12-4 with TRBJ2-1, with D tentatively TRBD2 (5 bases). Trimming shortened V by 8 bases and J by 1 base, and 12 bases separated the two germline ends. There are 14 residues in the CDR3. The CDR3 DNA reads as TGTGCCAGCCTGGGAGAGAGTTCCTACAATGAGCAGTTCTTC. It yields the protein CASLGESSYNEQFF.